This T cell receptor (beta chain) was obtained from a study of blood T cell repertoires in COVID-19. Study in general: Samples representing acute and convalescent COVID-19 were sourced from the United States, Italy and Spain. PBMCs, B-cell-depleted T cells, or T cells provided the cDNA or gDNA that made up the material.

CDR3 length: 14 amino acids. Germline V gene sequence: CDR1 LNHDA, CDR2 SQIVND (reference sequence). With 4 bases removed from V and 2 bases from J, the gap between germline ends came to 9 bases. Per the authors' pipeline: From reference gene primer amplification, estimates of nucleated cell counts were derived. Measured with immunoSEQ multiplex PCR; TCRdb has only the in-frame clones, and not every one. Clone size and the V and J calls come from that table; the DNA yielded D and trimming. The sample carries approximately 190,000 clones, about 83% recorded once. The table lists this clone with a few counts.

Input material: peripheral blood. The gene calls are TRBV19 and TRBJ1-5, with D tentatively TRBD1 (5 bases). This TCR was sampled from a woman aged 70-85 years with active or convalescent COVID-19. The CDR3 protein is CASSRTKGNQPQHF. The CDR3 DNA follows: TGTGCCAGTAGTAGGACAAAAGGCAATCAGCCCCAGCATTTT.